This T cell receptor (beta chain) was profiled in a study of Ad26.COV2.S vaccination and SARS-CoV-2 variants. About the study: Intramuscular Ad26.COV2.S doses were given once or twice, 56 days apart.

Details on this clone: An end of the junction differs from the germline gene, which may be a read error.

Clones were read by immunoSEQ multiplex PCR, and TCRdb kept only the in-frame ones, dropping some. This table has more than 350,000 clones, 75% to 95% appearing once. From germline, CDR1 is MNHEY and CDR2 SMNVEV (reference sequence). The CDR3 has 15 amino acids. Treatment here: around 19 received Ad26.COV2.S at low or high dose, single or two shots; several received placebo; per-sample allocation not given. Specimens were obtained on day 63 following the first vaccine or placebo injection. This sample comprised peripheral blood, obtained in a trial of Ad26.COV2.S vaccine versus placebo. The sequence was collected from a person between 18 and 60 years old who received the Ad26.COV2.S COVID-19 vaccine or a placebo. The chain carries TRBV27 and TRBJ2-7, with 7 bases identical to TRBD1. CDR3 nucleotides: TGTGCCAGCGGTTTTAGACAGGGTTCTCTGAGAGAGCAGTACTTC. It is translated as CASGFRQGSLREQYF.